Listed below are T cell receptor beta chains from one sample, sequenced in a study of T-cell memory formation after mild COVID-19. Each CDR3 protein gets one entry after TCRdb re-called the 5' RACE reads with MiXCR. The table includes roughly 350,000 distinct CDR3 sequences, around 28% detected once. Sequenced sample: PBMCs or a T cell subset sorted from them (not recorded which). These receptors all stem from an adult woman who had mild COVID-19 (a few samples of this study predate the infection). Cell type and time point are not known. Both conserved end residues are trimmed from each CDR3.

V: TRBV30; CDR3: AWSSGNEQF
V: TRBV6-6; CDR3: ASSYSGVYEQY
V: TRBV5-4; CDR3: ASSLERGNTIY
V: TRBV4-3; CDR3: ASSQASYSDTQY
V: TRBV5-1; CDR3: ASRPGATMNTEAF
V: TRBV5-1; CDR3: ASGQGDYGYT
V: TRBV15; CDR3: ATSRVRSKGETQY
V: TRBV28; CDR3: ATAGTGVTEAF
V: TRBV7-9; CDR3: ASSLGQFGQF
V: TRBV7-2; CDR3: ASSLDRALNTEAF
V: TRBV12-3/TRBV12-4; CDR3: ASSLNTDTQY
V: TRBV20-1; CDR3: SARIQGGGYT
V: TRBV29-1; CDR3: SVEGLEGTQY
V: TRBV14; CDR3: ASSQDVGHQQYGYT
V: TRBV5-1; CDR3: ASSLTARDTDTQY
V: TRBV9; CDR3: ASTLGVRDTGELF
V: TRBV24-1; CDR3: ATSEAGTGFYEQY
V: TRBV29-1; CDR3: SVPNRGDYGYT
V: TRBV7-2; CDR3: ASSPGRSTYEQY
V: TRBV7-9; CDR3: ASSFGLAGGGEQF
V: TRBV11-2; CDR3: ASSPSLLARNTGELF
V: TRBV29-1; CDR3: SVSQGVITGELF
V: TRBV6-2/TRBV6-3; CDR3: ASSYGAQGGYEQY
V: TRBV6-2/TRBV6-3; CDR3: ASSIQGRDYEQY
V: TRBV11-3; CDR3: ASSSPERDTQY
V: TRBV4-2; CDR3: ASSQSAAKRNLLVNYNEQF
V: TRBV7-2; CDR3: ASSLVGGMNTGELF
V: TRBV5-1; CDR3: ASSPGGGPSTNEQF
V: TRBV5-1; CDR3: ASPHGDVPNYGYT
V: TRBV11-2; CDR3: ASSLDLRRDGTEAF
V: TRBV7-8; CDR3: ASSLTRLAEANTGELF
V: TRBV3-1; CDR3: ASSQDEGGGSYEQY
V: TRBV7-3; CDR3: ASSFRALDTQY
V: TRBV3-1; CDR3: ASSQELRFEQY
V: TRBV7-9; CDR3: ASGPIAGVTDTQY
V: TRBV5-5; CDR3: ASSLGVGTPTYEQY
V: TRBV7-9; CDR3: ASSSGLAGVVDEQF
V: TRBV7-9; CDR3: ARSSASGGANEQF
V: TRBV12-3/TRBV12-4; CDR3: ASSLRGAGGELF
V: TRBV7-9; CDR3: ASSLGQRNYGYT
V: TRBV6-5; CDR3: ASSYSLGATYNEQF
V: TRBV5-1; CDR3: ASSLDLGTGSDEQF
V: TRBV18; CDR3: ASSQTGAKETQY
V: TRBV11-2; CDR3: ASSSRDYVLAEQF
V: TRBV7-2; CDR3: ASSLPASGASYNEQF
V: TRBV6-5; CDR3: ASSYLGSLGEKLF
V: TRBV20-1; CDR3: SAPQGRNTEAF